The 5 T cell receptor beta chains presented below share a single source sample, sequenced in a study of shared clonotypes between healthy human individuals. Measured with immunoSEQ multiplex PCR; TCRdb has only the in-frame clones, and not every one. Here the sample spans more than 2 million clones, around 95% being singletons. Source material: naive CD4+ T cells sorted from blood. Described subset: CD45RA+ positively selected. The receptors shown here come from a man aged 18 to 30 in good health.

V and J are TRBV7-9 and TRBJ2-5; D gene ambiguous. CDR1 SEHNR and CDR2 FQNEAQ come from the germline V gene (reference sequence). Deletions cut 8 bases from V and 5 bases from J, with 9 bases between. The CDR3 spans 11 residues. The CDR3 DNA reads TGTGCCAGCTCGAACTGGGAGACCCAGTACTTC. Its translation: CASSNWETQYF.

The chain couples TRBV7-8 to TRBJ2-2, with 7 bases fitting TRBD2. The CDR3 consists of 14 residues. V trimming: 3 bases; J trimming: 5 bases; junction bases outside the gene matches: 3. The germline gives CDR1 SGHVS, CDR2 FQNEAQ. Here the CDR3 DNA reads TGTGCCAGCAGCTTGGGAGGGTTAACCGGGGAGCTGTTTTTT. This gives the protein CASSLGGLTGELFF. The whole variable domain, filled in from reference TRBV7-8 and TRBJ2-2, reads GAGVSQSPRYKVAKRGQDVALRCDPISGHVSLFWYQQALGQGPEFLTYFQNEAQLDKSGLPSDRFFAERPEGSVSTLKIQRTQQEDSAVYLCASSLGGLTGELFFGEGSRLTVL.

J is TRBJ2-1 and V is TRBV11-3, with D unresolved. The V end lost 0 bases, the J end lost 7 bases, and 10 bases lay between the germline ends. The germline V gene has CDR1 SGHNT and CDR2 YENEEA. The CDR3 has 14 amino acids. The CDR3 coding sequence is TGTGCCAGCAGCTTAGATAGTGGGCAGAATGAGCAGTTCTTC. Its translation is CASSLDSGQNEQFF.

V is TRBV25-1 and J is TRBJ2-1, with D perhaps matching TRBD1 (5 bases). The CDR3 has 15 residues. The germline V and J ends were trimmed by 4 bases and 4 bases, with 14 bases remaining between them. Germline lookup yields CDR1 MGHDK and CDR2 SYGVNS. CDR3 amino acids: CASSVGATVYNEQFF. The CDR3 DNA is TGTGCCAGCAGTGTTGGGGCAACGGTGTACAATGAGCAGTTCTTC.

This chain uses TRBV9 with TRBJ2-5; 13 nucleotides agree with TRBD2. This CDR3 is built from 19 residues. Germline-derived CDR1 and CDR2 are SGDLS and YYNGEE. With V trimmed by 2 bases and J by 3 bases, 13 bases remained unmatched. CDR3 region: CASSVGLAGAHSHEETQYF. The CDR3 bases are TGTGCCAGCAGCGTCGGACTAGCGGGAGCCCACTCCCACGAAGAGACCCAGTACTTC.